These T cell receptor beta chains were read from a single sample in a study of CD8 T cells in ankylosing spondylitis. Via MiXCR, TCRdb re-called the 5' RACE reads, giving one row per CDR3 protein. The sample shows 250,000 or so distinct CDR3 sequences, 20% to 30% of them seen only once. The sequenced sample was blood, either unsorted or a sorted T cell fraction (not recorded which). These receptors originate from a male donor with ankylosing spondylitis or in good health (not recorded which). Each CDR3 is given without its conserved first and last residue. Part of the rows lack a size; the others show once, few, many or a class for expanded clones.

-	TRBV9	TRBJ2-1	ASSLRDSVFNEQF
many	TRBV20-1	TRBJ2-7	SAPAERSSYEQY
few	TRBV24-1	TRBJ2-3	ATSDPRTGGADTQY
many	TRBV2	TRBJ2-5	ASSETNPGETQY
-	TRBV5-1	TRBJ2-6	ASSRGAGANVLT
many	TRBV7-9	TRBJ1-4	ASQRTGANEKLF
many	TRBV11-2	TRBJ2-1	ASSTLQGNSYNEQF
-	TRBV20-1	TRBJ2-1	SAPGTGQGNEQF
few	TRBV20-1	TRBJ1-1	SAGGWGLSTEAF
few	TRBV20-1	TRBJ2-7	SARHRDPHEQY
many	TRBV7-9	TRBJ2-5	ASSSGLRSQETQY
-	TRBV12-3/TRBV12-4	TRBJ1-1	ASSLHGTEAF
few	TRBV12-3/TRBV12-4	TRBJ1-1	ASSQGRNTEAF
-	TRBV4-2	TRBJ2-6	ASSQDGSSGANVLT
many	TRBV12-3/TRBV12-4	TRBJ2-3	ASSRTGGIDTQY
many	TRBV5-1	TRBJ2-1	ASSLVPGYNEQF